The sequence of this TCR beta chain was determined in a study of blood T cells in healthy people across ages. Study results and caveats: The study lacked donor CMV status, which possibly confounded expanded clonotype changes. Among long-lived donors, naive CD4+ cells were more numerous and diversity higher than in aged donors. Total diversity from one million sequenced T cells was likely underestimated.

The V end lost 0 bases, the J end lost 5 bases, and 17 bases lay between the germline ends. This CDR3 is 16 amino acids long. CDR1 is MGHRA and CDR2 is YSYEKL in the germline V gene. Next came a second PCR, run for roughly 7 to 12 cycles, which used a sample-barcoded 5' primer along with a J-beta primer mix. Each CDR3 protein is one row after TCRdb ran MiXCR on the 5' RACE reads. The sample has hundreds of thousands of distinct CDR3 sequences, 55% to 70% seen once. About this clonotype itself: The antigen is not known.

The TCR sequence derives from a man under 40 in good health. Sequenced sample: blood. The chain couples TRBV4-1 to TRBJ2-7; no clear D gene. The CDR3 here is CASSQESDKPGDEQYF. In DNA form, the CDR3 reads TGCGCCAGCAGCCAAGAAAGCGACAAACCGGGCGACGAGCAGTACTTC.